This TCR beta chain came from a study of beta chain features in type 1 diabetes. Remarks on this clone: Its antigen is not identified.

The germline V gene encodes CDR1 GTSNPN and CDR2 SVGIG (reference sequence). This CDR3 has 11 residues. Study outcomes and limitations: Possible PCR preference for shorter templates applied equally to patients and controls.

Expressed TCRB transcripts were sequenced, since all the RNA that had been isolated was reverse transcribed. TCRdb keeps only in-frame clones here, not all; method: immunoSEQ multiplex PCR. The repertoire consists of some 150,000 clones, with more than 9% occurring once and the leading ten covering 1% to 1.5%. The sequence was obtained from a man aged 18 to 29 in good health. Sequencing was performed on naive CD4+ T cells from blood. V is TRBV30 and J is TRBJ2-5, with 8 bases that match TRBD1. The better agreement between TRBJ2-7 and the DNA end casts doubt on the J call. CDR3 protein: CAWSDRGEQYF. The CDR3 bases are TGTGCCTGGAGCGACAGGGGCGAGCAGTACTTC.